Each of the 18 T cell receptor beta chains below was sequenced from the same sample in a study of T cell responses to AZD1222 COVID-19 vaccine. Method: immunoSEQ multiplex PCR; TCRdb's copy keeps in-frame clones and lacks some. The data contain more than 95,000 clones, 88% of them singletons. The sequencing here drew on peripheral blood, taken 28 days after the second AZD1222 dose. Receptors originate from an adult who received the AZD1222 COVID-19 vaccine.

The chain uses TRBV3-1 (or the pseudogene TRBV3-2) and TRBJ1-1; a weak D match, TRBD1 (5 bases). There are 15 residues in the CDR3. Trimming left V 4 bases short and J 6 bases short, with 18 bases between. Germline V gene data show CDR1 as LGHDT and CDR2 as YNNKEL (reference sequence). The CDR3 reads CASSPGEGWYPEAFF. In nucleotides, the CDR3 is TGTGCCAGCAGCCCGGGGGAGGGATGGTACCCTGAAGCTTTCTTT.

This clone turned up a few times. The CDR3 region has the DNA TGTGCCAGCAGCTACCGACTAGCGGGACAAGAGACCCAGTACTTC. Amino acid sequence: CASSYRLAGQETQYF. V is TRBV7-8 and J is TRBJ2-5; 11 nucleotides match TRBD2. V shed 4 bases and J 2 bases; nucleotides not matched to a gene: 3. Germline V gene sequence: CDR1 SGHVS, CDR2 FQNEAQ. The CDR3 length is 15 residues.

The chain recombines TRBV30 with TRBJ2-3; D remains ambiguous. The V gene's germline CDR1 is GTSNPN and CDR2 SVGIG (reference sequence). V was pared by 2 bases and J by 4 bases, with 7 bases between. This CDR3 spans 12 amino acids. The CDR3 DNA follows: TGTGCCTGGAGTACCCCACCAGATACGCAGTATTTT. It encodes CAWSTPPDTQYF.

The chain carries TRBV7-2 and TRBJ2-1; D may be TRBD1 or TRBD2 (6 bases each). This CDR3 spans 19 amino acids. Germline CDR1 and CDR2: SGHTA and FQGNSA. V gave up 4 bases and J gave up 6 bases, with 28 bases separating them. The CDR3 protein is CASSWRGSSASPGSNEQFF. CDR3 DNA: TGTGCCAGCAGCTGGAGGGGGAGTAGCGCTTCGCCGGGATCCAATGAGCAGTTCTTC.

The chain uses TRBV28 and TRBJ2-7; 10 nucleotides match TRBD2. Trimming at V came to 5 bases and at J to 7 bases, leaving 11 bases not matched to a gene. Germline values: CDR1 MDHEN, CDR2 SYDVKM. The CDR3 loop spans 15 amino acids. DNA of the CDR3: TGTGCCAGCAGTACTCCACTAGCAGCGGGGGGGGAGCAGTACTTC. Protein: CASSTPLAAGGEQYF. Filled out from reference TRBV28 and TRBJ2-7, the complete variable domain reads DVKVTQSSRYLVKRTGEKVFLECVQDMDHENMFWYRQDPGLGLRLIYFSYDVKMKEKGDIPEGYSVSREKKERFSLILESASTNQTSMYLCASSTPLAAGGEQYFGPGTRLTVT.

In its sample, this clone was seen once. The chain recombines TRBV5-6 with TRBJ2-5, with 8 bases fitting TRBD2. This CDR3 comprises 15 residues. V dropped 4 bases and J dropped 1; count of bases not matched to a gene: 6. Germline values: CDR1 SGHDT, CDR2 YYEEEE. This CDR3 is CASSHGGEGQETQYF. The CDR3 DNA reads as TGTGCCAGCAGCCACGGGGGGGAGGGCCAAGAGACCCAGTACTTC.

The rearrangement joins TRBV5-1 to TRBJ1-2; D may be TRBD1 (6 bases). V was pared by 4 bases and J by 5 bases, with 15 bases between. CDR3 length equals 14 residues. Germline-derived CDR1 and CDR2 are SGHRS and YFSETQ. The CDR3 region has the DNA TGCGCCAGCAGCCCCACAGGGCGTCCATATGGCTACACCTTC. Translation: CASSPTGRPYGYTF.

This clone was seen only a few times. The gene calls are TRBV6-2 or TRBV6-3 and TRBJ2-3; the D is unclear. Trimming shortened V by 2 bases and J by 4 bases, and 10 bases separated the two germline ends. Germline CDR1 reads MNHEY; CDR2 reads SVGEGT. The CDR3 runs 14 residues. The CDR3 sequence is CASSYGYAPDTQYF. The DNA of the CDR3 is TGTGCCAGCAGTTACGGTTACGCCCCAGATACGCAGTATTTT.

The V and J genes are TRBV19 and TRBJ1-4; unclear D gene. V gave up 9 bases and J gave up 8 bases, with 13 bases separating them. There are 12 residues in the CDR3. Germline loops: CDR1 LNHDA, CDR2 SQIVND (reference sequence). The CDR3 DNA follows: TGTGCCAGCCTCTATAGACTCGAAAAACTGTTTTTT. Its protein is CASLYRLEKLFF. Full variable domain (missing parts from reference TRBV19 and TRBJ1-4): DGGITQSPKYLFRKEGQNVTLSCEQNLNHDAMYWYRQDPGQGLRLIYYSQIVNDFQKGDIAEGYSVSREKKESFPLTVTSAQKNPTAFYLCASLYRLEKLFFGSGTQLSVL.

This chain joins TRBV19 and TRBJ2-2; D not resolved. Looked up from germline, CDR1 is LNHDA and CDR2 is SQIVND (reference sequence). The CDR3 is 14 residues long. V was pared by 10 bases and J by 7 bases, with 19 bases between. The CDR3 DNA reads as TGTGCCACCCTTCCCCCAGGTCCGGACGGGGAGCTGTTTTTT. Translated: CATLPPGPDGELFF.

This clone has only one observation. The CDR3 DNA reads as TGCGCCAGCAGCTTGGAAGGGACAGATACGCAGTATTTT. Translation gives CASSLEGTDTQYF. The chain combines TRBV5-1 with TRBJ2-3, with D hard to call. The V gene lost 0 bases and the J gene lost 3 bases, with 5 bases spanning the gap. Germline loops: CDR1 SGHRS, CDR2 YFSETQ. This CDR3 spans 13 amino acids.

The gene calls are TRBV29-1 and TRBJ2-7, with TRBD2 identical over 9 bases. Germline-derived CDR1 and CDR2 are SQVTM and ANQGSEA. J lost 4 bases, V lost 6 bases, and 7 bases had no gene match. This CDR3 is built from 13 residues. Written as DNA, the CDR3 is TGCAGCGTGATAGCGGGAGAGGTATACGAGCAGTACTTC. The encoded protein is CSVIAGEVYEQYF.

Note on this clone: Other DNA sequences in this specimen translate into the identical CDR3. The chain recombines TRBV30 with TRBJ2-7, with D hard to call. The CDR3 is 10 residues long. Trimming removed 5 bases at V and 4 bases at J, with 6 bases between. CDR1 is GTSNPN and CDR2 is SVGIG in the germline V gene (reference sequence). The chain's CDR3 is CAWGSYEQYF. DNA of the CDR3: TGTGCCTGGGGTTCATACGAGCAGTACTTC.

CDR3 nucleotides: TGTGCCAGCAGCGTAGACCACAGGGGGCTAAACACTGAAGCTTTCTTT. Translating gives CASSVDHRGLNTEAFF. The chain recombines TRBV9 with TRBJ1-1; 9 bases match TRBD1. The CDR3 totals 16 residues. The germline CDR1 and CDR2 sequences are SGDLS and YYNGEE. Trimming took 0 bases from V and 2 from J; bases not matched to a gene: 5.

The chain combines TRBV27 with TRBJ2-1, with TRBD2 matching over 11 bases. Trimming took 5 bases from V and 2 from J; bases not matched to a gene: 5. The CDR3 is 16 amino acids. Germline V gives CDR1 MNHEY, CDR2 SMNVEV (reference sequence). CDR3: CASSGVAGGPYNEQFF. DNA for the CDR3: TGTGCCAGCAGTGGGGTAGCGGGAGGGCCCTACAATGAGCAGTTCTTC.

The V gene is TRBV5-6, the J gene TRBJ1-2, with D possibly being TRBD1 (5 bases). V was pared by 0 bases and J by 4 bases, with 10 bases between. Per the germline V gene, CDR1 is SGHDT and CDR2 is YYEEEE. This CDR3 spans 14 amino acids. CDR3 amino acids: CASSLVRGIYGYTF. CDR3 nucleotides: TGTGCCAGCAGCTTGGTGCGGGGCATCTATGGCTACACCTTC.

The gene calls are TRBV6-2 or TRBV6-3 and TRBJ2-7; a possible D gene is TRBD1 (5 bases). Per the germline V gene, CDR1 is MNHEY and CDR2 is SVGEGT. V was shortened by 6 bases and J by 10 bases, with 13 bases between the two germline ends. This CDR3 comprises 11 residues. The CDR3 reads CASSLTATQYF. The CDR3 nucleotides read TGTGCCAGCAGCCTGACAGCAACCCAGTACTTC.

This clone was picked up one time. This chain joins TRBV29-1 and TRBJ1-1; TRBD1 matches at 7 bases. From germline, CDR1 is SQVTM and CDR2 ANQGSEA. The V segment lost 7 bases and the J segment 4 bases; nucleotides outside the gene matches: 9. This CDR3 has 13 amino acids. The CDR3 DNA sequence: TGCAGCGCCGACAGGGACTGGCGCACTGAAGCTTTCTTT. Its translation: CSADRDWRTEAFF.